What follows are 10 T cell receptor beta chains derived from one specimen sequenced in a study of OX40 agonist ivuxolimab in advanced cancers. Clones were sequenced by immunoSEQ multiplex PCR, and TCRdb holds only the in-frame ones, with some missing. The top ten clones hold roughly 28% of a sample with roughly 3,500 clones, less than 90% of them seen once. The source was CD4+ or CD8+ T cells sorted from blood, collected in a trial of the OX40 agonist ivuxolimab. These receptors were obtained from an adult with an advanced solid tumor such as melanoma, head and neck, liver or kidney cancer.

The rearrangement links TRBV5-6 to TRBJ2-5; 9 bases are a match to TRBD2. Unmatched junction bases numbered 7, after V lost 4 bases and J lost 0 bases. The CDR3 sequence is 16 residues long. Germline CDR1 and CDR2: SGHDT and YYEEEE. The chain's CDR3 is CASSEPSGAYQETQYF. CDR3 in DNA: TGTGCCAGCAGCGAACCTAGCGGGGCGTACCAAGAGACCCAGTACTTC.

The chain has TRBV30 and TRBJ2-7, with D unclear. From germline, CDR1 is GTSNPN and CDR2 SVGIG (reference sequence). This CDR3 has 14 amino acids. V was cut by 0 bases and J by 0 bases, with 9 bases left in between. The CDR3: CAWSVQSGSYEQYF. The CDR3 DNA reads as TGTGCCTGGAGTGTACAGTCAGGCTCCTACGAGCAGTACTTC.

This clone was seen more than once but under ten times. The genes are TRBV5-4 and TRBJ2-5, with 8 nucleotides matching TRBD1. The CDR3 sequence is 16 residues long. The V gene end was trimmed by 0 bases and the J gene end by 5 bases; junction bases not matched to a gene: 9. Germline V gene lookup returns CDR1 SGHNT and CDR2 YYREEE (reference sequence). CDR3 bases: TGTGCCAGCAGCTTGGGGTCAGGGGGCTGGGGGGAGACCCAGTACTTC. Translated, it gives CASSLGSGGWGETQYF.

The rearrangement links TRBV13 to TRBJ2-7; 7 bases are shared with TRBD2. CDR3 length: 12 amino acids. V lost 5 bases and J lost 6; bases outside the gene matches: 4. Germline CDR1 is PRHDT and CDR2 is FYEKMQ (reference sequence). DNA of the CDR3: TGTGCCAGCAGCCCCTCTAGCGGCGAGCAGTACTTC. Translated: CASSPSSGEQYF.

This sequence joins TRBV7-8 and TRBJ2-5; maybe TRBD2 (6 bases). CDR1 is SGHVS and CDR2 is FQNEAQ in the germline V gene. V shed 1 base and J shed 0 bases, with 9 bases lying between them. The CDR3 extends over 15 amino acids. CDR3 DNA: TGTGCCAGCAGCTTAGGAGGAGGGGACCAAGAGACCCAGTACTTC. It yields the protein CASSLGGGDQETQYF.

The gene calls are TRBV5-4 and TRBJ2-1; a weak D match, TRBD2 (6 bases). This CDR3 has 15 amino acids. Looked up from germline, CDR1 is SGHNT and CDR2 is YYREEE (reference sequence). Trimming shortened V by 4 bases and J by 7 bases, and 18 bases separated the two germline ends. In DNA form, the CDR3 reads TGTGCCAGCAGCCATGTTAGCGGCAGATCTAATGAGCAGTTCTTC. This gives the protein CASSHVSGRSNEQFF.

The chain couples TRBV16 to TRBJ2-7; the D gene is possibly TRBD2 (6 bases). Germline V gene data show CDR1 as KGHSY and CDR2 as FQNENV. V lost 5 bases, J lost 5 bases, and 16 bases lay in between. The CDR3 spans 14 residues. The CDR3 DNA is TGTGCCAGCAGCGACGGGACTGGAACCCACGAGCAGTACTTC. This translates into CASSDGTGTHEQYF.

V is TRBV4-1 and J is TRBJ2-1, with D perhaps matching TRBD1 (5 bases). The CDR3 totals 13 residues. CDR1 and CDR2 (germline): MGHRA, YSYEKL. V lost 1 base and J lost 6, with 7 bases in between. The DNA for the CDR3 is TGCGCCAGCAGCCAAGTAAGGGGCAATGAGCAGTTCTTC. This sequence encodes CASSQVRGNEQFF.

This clone qualifies as large (0.1 to 1%). The chain combines TRBV27 with TRBJ1-2; no firm D call. Trimming shortened V by 8 bases and J by 8 bases, and 21 bases separated the two germline ends. The length of the CDR3 is 14 residues. Germline V gene data show CDR1 as MNHEY and CDR2 as SMNVEV (reference sequence). The CDR3 bases are TGTGCCAGCGGACCTCGACTCCTGGTCAGGGGCTACACCTTC. Amino acids: CASGPRLLVRGYTF.

V and J are TRBV4-1 and TRBJ2-7, with 11 bases that match TRBD2. With 4 bases clipped from V and 6 bases from J, the junction kept 8 bases outside the gene matches. CDR1 and CDR2 from the germline V gene are MGHRA and YSYEKL. The CDR3 extends over 15 amino acids. CDR3 sequence (DNA): TGCGCCAGCAGCCCCGTAGCGGGAGGGCCGACCGAGCAGTACTTC. Encoded protein: CASSPVAGGPTEQYF.